This TCR beta chain was observed in a study of memory CD4+ T cells and cytomegalovirus serostatus. At the level of the study: This sample comes from healthy Belgian adults, about nine CMV seropositive, 20 to 25 seronegative.

Single viable CD3+CD4+CD8-CD45RO+ cells were sorted as the memory CD4+ T cells. The assay was immunoSEQ multiplex PCR, and TCRdb's table has in-frame clones only and misses some. The sample shows 45,000 to 55,000 clones, approximately 78% of them seen only once. The CDR3 is 15 residues long. CDR1 is LNHNV, CDR2 YYDKDF, per germline (reference sequence). V was clipped by 3 bases and J by 5 bases; unmatched bases: 3. The clonotype originates from an adult in good health and CMV-seronegative. Sequencing was carried out using memory CD4+ T cells from blood. This chain joins TRBV15 and TRBJ2-1; TRBD1 agrees at 11 bases. CDR3 sequence reads: CATSRGQGGNNEQFF. In DNA form, the CDR3 reads TGTGCCACCAGCAGGGGACAGGGGGGGAACAATGAGCAGTTCTTC.